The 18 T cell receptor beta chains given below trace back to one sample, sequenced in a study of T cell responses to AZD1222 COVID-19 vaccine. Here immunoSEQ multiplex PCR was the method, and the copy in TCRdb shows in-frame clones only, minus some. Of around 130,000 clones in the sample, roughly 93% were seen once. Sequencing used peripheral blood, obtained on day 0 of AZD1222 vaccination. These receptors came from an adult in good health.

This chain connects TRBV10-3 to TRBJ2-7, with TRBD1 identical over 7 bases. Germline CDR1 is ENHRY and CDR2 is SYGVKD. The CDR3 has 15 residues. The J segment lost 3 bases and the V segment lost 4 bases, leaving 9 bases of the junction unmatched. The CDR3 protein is CAISVGTAYFYEQYF. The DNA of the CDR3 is TGTGCCATCAGTGTAGGGACAGCTTACTTCTACGAGCAGTACTTC.

CDR3 DNA: TGTGCCAGCAGCCCATCGCTCAGCACAGATACGCAGTATTTT. Translation: CASSPSLSTDTQYF. This chain links TRBV2 with TRBJ2-3, with no clear D. V shed 6 bases and J shed 0 bases, with 10 bases lying between them. CDR3 length: 14 amino acids. Per the germline V gene, CDR1 is SNHLY and CDR2 is FYNNEI.

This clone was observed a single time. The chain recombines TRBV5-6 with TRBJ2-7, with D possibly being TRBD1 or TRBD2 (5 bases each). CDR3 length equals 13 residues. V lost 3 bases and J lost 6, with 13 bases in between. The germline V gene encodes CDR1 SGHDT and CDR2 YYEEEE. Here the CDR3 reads CASSSAPGTEQYF. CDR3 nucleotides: TGTGCCAGCAGCTCCGCCCCGGGGACCGAGCAGTACTTC.

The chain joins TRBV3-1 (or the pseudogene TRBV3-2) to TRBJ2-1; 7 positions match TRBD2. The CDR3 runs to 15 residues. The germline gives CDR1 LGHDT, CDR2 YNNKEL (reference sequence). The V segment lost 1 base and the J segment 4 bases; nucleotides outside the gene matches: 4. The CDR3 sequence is CASSQASSGYNEQFF. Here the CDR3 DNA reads TGTGCCAGCAGCCAAGCCTCTAGCGGTTACAATGAGCAGTTCTTC.

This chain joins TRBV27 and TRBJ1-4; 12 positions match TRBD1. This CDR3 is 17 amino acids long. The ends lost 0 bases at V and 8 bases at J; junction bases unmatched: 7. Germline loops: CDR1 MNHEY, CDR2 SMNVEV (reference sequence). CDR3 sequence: CASSLSRDRGLREKLFF. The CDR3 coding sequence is TGTGCCAGCAGTTTATCCCGGGACAGGGGGCTTCGCGAAAAACTGTTTTTT.

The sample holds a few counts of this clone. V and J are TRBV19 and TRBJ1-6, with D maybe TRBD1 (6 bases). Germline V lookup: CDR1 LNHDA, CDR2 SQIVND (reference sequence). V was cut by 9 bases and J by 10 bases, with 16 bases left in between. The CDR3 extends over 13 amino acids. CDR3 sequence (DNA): TGTGCCAGCAACAGGGAAGGCCAGTCACCCCTCCACTTT. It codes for CASNREGQSPLHF.

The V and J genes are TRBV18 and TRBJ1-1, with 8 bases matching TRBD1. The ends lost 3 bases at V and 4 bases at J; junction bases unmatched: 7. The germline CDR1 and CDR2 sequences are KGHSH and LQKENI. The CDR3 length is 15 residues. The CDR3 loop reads CASSPTGQGGTEAFF. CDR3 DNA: TGTGCCAGCTCACCTACCGGACAGGGCGGCACTGAAGCTTTCTTT.

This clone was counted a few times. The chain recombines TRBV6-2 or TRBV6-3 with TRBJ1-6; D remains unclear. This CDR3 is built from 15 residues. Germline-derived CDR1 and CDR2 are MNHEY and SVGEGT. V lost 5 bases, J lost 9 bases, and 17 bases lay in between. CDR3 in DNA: TGTGCCAGCAGTGTCAGCGGGGTGGAGTCTTCACCCCTCCACTTT. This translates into CASSVSGVESSPLHF.

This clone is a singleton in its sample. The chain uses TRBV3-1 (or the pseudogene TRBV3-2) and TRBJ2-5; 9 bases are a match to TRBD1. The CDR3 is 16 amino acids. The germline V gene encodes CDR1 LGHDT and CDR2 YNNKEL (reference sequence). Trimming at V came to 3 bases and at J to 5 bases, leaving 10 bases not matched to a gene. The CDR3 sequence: CASSHLEGTGRETQYF. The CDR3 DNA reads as TGTGCCAGCAGCCACCTGGAGGGGACAGGGCGGGAGACCCAGTACTTC.

CDR3 residues: CASSYEGGATNEKLFF. The CDR3 region has the DNA TGTGCCAGCAGTTACGAGGGCGGTGCAACTAATGAAAAACTGTTTTTT. This chain connects TRBV6-5 to TRBJ1-4; D remains ambiguous. The germline gives CDR1 MNHEY, CDR2 SVGAGI. There are 16 residues in the CDR3. The V and J ends lost 2 bases and 0 bases respectively, with 10 bases between them.

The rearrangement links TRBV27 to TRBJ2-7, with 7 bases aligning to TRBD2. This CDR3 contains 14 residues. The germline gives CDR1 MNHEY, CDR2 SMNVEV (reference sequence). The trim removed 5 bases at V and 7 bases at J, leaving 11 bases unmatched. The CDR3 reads CASSAGGGKLEQYF. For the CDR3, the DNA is TGTGCCAGCAGTGCTGGCGGGGGAAAATTAGAGCAGTACTTC.

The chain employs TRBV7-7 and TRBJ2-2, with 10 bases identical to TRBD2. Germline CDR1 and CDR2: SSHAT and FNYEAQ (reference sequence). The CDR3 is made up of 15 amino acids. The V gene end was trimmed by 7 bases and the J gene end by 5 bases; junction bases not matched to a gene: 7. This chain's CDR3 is CASKTSGTGTGELFF. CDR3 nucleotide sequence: TGTGCCAGCAAAACTAGCGGGACGGGAACCGGGGAGCTGTTTTTT.

For the CDR3, the DNA is TGTGCCAGCAGCTCCCGACTAGGTTACAATGAGCAGTTCTTC. Its translation is CASSSRLGYNEQFF. The V call is TRBV7-9, the J call TRBJ2-1, with a weak D call TRBD2 (6 bases). Looked up from germline, CDR1 is SEHNR and CDR2 is FQNEAQ (reference sequence). CDR3 size: 14 residues. V lost 4 bases and J 4 bases, leaving 11 bases between the germline ends.

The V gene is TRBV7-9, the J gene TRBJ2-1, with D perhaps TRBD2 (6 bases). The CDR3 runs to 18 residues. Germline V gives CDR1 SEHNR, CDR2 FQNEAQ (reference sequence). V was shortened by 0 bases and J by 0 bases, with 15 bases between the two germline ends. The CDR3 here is CASSLAPHRESSYNEQFF. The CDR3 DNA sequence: TGTGCCAGCAGCTTAGCACCTCACCGGGAGAGCTCCTACAATGAGCAGTTCTTC. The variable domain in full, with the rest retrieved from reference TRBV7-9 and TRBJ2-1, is DTGVSQNPRHKITKRGQNVTFRCDPISEHNRLYWYRQTLGQGPEFLTYFQNEAQLEKSRLLSDRFSAERPKGSFSTLEIQRTEQGDSAMYLCASSLAPHRESSYNEQFFGPGTRLTVL.

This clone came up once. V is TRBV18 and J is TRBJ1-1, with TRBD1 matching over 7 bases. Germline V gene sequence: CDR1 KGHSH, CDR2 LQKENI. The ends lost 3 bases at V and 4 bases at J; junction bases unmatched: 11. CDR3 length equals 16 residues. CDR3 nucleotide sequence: TGTGCCAGCTCACCGAGTACTGGAGACAGGGCCACTGAAGCTTTCTTT. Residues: CASSPSTGDRATEAFF.

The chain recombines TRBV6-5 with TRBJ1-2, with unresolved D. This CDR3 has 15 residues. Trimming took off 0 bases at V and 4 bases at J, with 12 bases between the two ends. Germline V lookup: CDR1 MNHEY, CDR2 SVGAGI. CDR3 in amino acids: CASSYSIRGAYGYTF. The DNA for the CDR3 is TGTGCCAGCAGTTACTCGATCCGGGGAGCCTATGGCTACACCTTC.

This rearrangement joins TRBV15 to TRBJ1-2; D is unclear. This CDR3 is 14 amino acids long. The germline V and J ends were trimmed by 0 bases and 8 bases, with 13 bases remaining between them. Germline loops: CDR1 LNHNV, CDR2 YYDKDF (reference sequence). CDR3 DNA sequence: TGTGCCACCAGCAGAGATCAAAACGAAGTGGGCTACACCTTC. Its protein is CATSRDQNEVGYTF.

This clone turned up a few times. CDR3 loop: CASSTRTGGLQYF. DNA of the CDR3: TGTGCCAGCAGCACCCGGACTGGTGGATTACAGTATTTT. V usage is TRBV7-2 and J usage is TRBJ2-3; tentative D call: TRBD2 (5 bases). The CDR3 has 13 residues. Germline V gives CDR1 SGHTA, CDR2 FQGNSA. The V end was cut by 5 bases, the J end by 12 bases, with 18 bases between.